This TCR beta chain originates from a study of T cell responses to AZD1222 COVID-19 vaccine. Study at large: Analysis merged second doses at about 4 or about 12 weeks. Findings and caveats of the study: Baseline antibody screening turned up just a handful of seropositive AZD1222 recipients. No repertoire was sampled before or during the peak T cell response, only after it. Clonal diversity was possibly underestimated, and the donors were mostly white British, with more females.

V gave up 5 bases and J gave up 7 bases, with 15 bases separating them. This CDR3 is built from 14 residues. Germline CDR1 is SEHNR and CDR2 is FQNEAQ (reference sequence). Assay used: immunoSEQ multiplex PCR; TCRdb lists only in-frame clones, some missing. The sample has around 160,000 clones, roughly 91% seen once. In the case of this clone: Its antigen remains unknown.

The input for sequencing was peripheral blood, taken on day 0 of AZD1222 vaccination. The chain combines TRBV7-9 with TRBJ2-1; D ambiguous. The TCR originated in an adult in good health. The CDR3 sequence is CASSLVGLRNEQFF. The CDR3 coding sequence is TGTGCCAGCAGCCTCGTTGGGCTACGAAATGAGCAGTTCTTC.